These 28 T cell receptor beta chains originate from one sample sequenced in a study of T cells after yellow fever vaccination. TCRdb re-called the 5' RACE reads through MiXCR, storing one row per CDR3 protein. Counted here are 80,000 to 100,000 distinct CDR3 sequences, almost 9% occurring once; the ten biggest clones make up approximately 15%. The sample was CD8+ T cells not binding an NS4B(214-222) dextramer, sorted from PBMCs, taken around 15 days after the first yellow fever vaccination. The receptor source for this set is a man in his late teens or twenties who received the YFV17D yellow fever vaccine.

This clonotype was recorded a few times. V gene TRBV4-1 combines with J gene TRBJ2-5; tentatively, D is TRBD2 (6 bases). The germline gives CDR1 MGHRA, CDR2 YSYEKL. V was cut by 1 base and J by 7 bases, with 10 bases left in between. The CDR3 is 13 amino acids. CDR3: CASSQVGEVTQYF. DNA for the CDR3: TGCGCCAGCAGCCAAGTCGGGGAGGTGACCCAGTACTTC.

The chain couples TRBV7-9 to TRBJ1-2; D is unclear. Trimming cost V 1 base and J 4 bases, with 7 bases left between them. The CDR3 contains 13 residues. CDR1 is SEHNR and CDR2 is FQNEAQ in the germline V gene (reference sequence). CDR3 in amino acids: CASSLGGIYGYTF. The CDR3 DNA sequence: TGTGCCAGCAGCTTAGGTGGGATCTATGGCTACACCTTC.

CDR3 coding DNA: TGCGCCAGCAGCCCGCGTCCCTACGAGCCGGGTTACTCCTACAATGAGCAGTTCTTC. This sequence encodes CASSPRPYEPGYSYNEQFF. This rearrangement joins TRBV4-3 to TRBJ2-1, with no clear D. The CDR3 consists of 19 residues. Germline loops: CDR1 LGHNA, CDR2 YSLEER. Trimming removed 4 bases at V and 0 bases at J, with 22 bases between.

This clonotype was recorded a few times. The rearrangement joins TRBV12-3 or TRBV12-4 to TRBJ2-3; 9 positions agree with TRBD2. V lost 5 bases and J lost 1; bases outside the gene matches: 13. The CDR3 totals 18 residues. The CDR3, as DNA: TGTGCCAGCAGTCCCGGCCAAGTGACTAGCGGACGCACAGATACGCAGTATTTT. Translating it yields CASSPGQVTSGRTDTQYF.

There are a few counts of this clonotype. V usage is TRBV29-1 and J usage is TRBJ2-2; 8 bases map to TRBD1. V was clipped by 5 bases and J by 4 bases; unmatched bases: 3. The CDR3 length is 13 residues. Germline V lookup: CDR1 SQVTM, CDR2 ANQGSEA. Written as DNA, the CDR3 is TGCAGCGTTCAGGGGGCGGTCACCGGGGAGCTGTTTTTT. Translating it yields CSVQGAVTGELFF.

This clonotype has more than one count but fewer than ten. The gene calls are TRBV4-1 and TRBJ2-5, with D possibly matching TRBD2 (5 bases). CDR1 MGHRA and CDR2 YSYEKL come from the germline V gene. The germline V and J ends were trimmed by 2 bases and 4 bases, with 11 bases remaining between them. This CDR3 is 14 amino acids long. The CDR3 nucleotides read TGCGCCAGCAGCCAATTATTAGGGAGAGAGACCCAGTACTTC. It translates to CASSQLLGRETQYF.

The table lists this clonotype with a few counts. The chain carries TRBV18 and TRBJ1-5, with TRBD1 as a possible D gene (5 bases). The CDR3 has 16 residues. V was shortened by 5 bases and J by 4 bases, with 18 bases between the two germline ends. The germline V gene encodes CDR1 KGHSH and CDR2 LQKENI. The CDR3 DNA is TGTGCCAGCTCAGCGTCCGGGGGGGTTCTTAATCAGCCCCAGCATTTT. As protein: CASSASGGVLNQPQHF.

The gene calls are TRBV27 and TRBJ2-6; D remains unclear. This CDR3 is built from 13 residues. With 3 bases removed from V and 3 bases from J, the gap between germline ends came to 3 bases. CDR1 and CDR2 (germline): MNHEY, SMNVEV (reference sequence). The CDR3 DNA follows: TGTGCCAGCAGTTTCTATGGGGCCAACGTCCTGACTTTC. Its protein is CASSFYGANVLTF.

The sample holds many counts of this clonotype. The chain has TRBV28 and TRBJ2-7, with TRBD1 as a possible D gene (6 bases). V lost 2 bases and J lost 3, with 11 bases in between. Germline V gene sequence: CDR1 MDHEN, CDR2 SYDVKM. This CDR3 is 14 amino acids long. The CDR3 DNA reads TGTGCCAGCAGTTTAGGCAGGGGCGGCTACGAGCAGTACGTC. Translating it yields CASSLGRGGYEQYV.

The V gene is TRBV21-1, the J gene TRBJ2-1; TRBD2, the table's D call, lacks a check against the DNA. TRBV21-1 is given as a pseudogene. This CDR3 has 15 amino acids. The CDR3 loop reads CANPRAQHPDNEQFF. In DNA, the CDR3 is TGTGCCAACCCCAGGGCCCAGCATCCTGACAATGAGCAGTTCTTC.

J is TRBJ2-1 and V is TRBV6-1; either TRBD1 or TRBD2 may supply D (5 bases each). The CDR3 totals 13 residues. Germline CDR1 and CDR2: MNHNS and SASEGT. V gave up 5 bases and J gave up 8 bases, with 13 bases separating them. CDR3 nucleotide sequence: TGTGCCAGCAGTCTCGCAGGGAGCGATGAGCAGTTCTTC. Translation gives CASSLAGSDEQFF.

The chain uses TRBV29-1 and TRBJ2-1; 9 positions agree with TRBD2. The CDR3 contains 16 residues. V shed 0 bases and J 2 bases; nucleotides not matched to a gene: 5. The V gene's germline CDR1 is SQVTM and CDR2 ANQGSEA. The CDR3 protein is CSVEDPIAGAYNEQFF. CDR3 nucleotides: TGCAGCGTTGAAGACCCTATAGCGGGGGCCTACAATGAGCAGTTCTTC.

This clonotype was found a few times. The chain combines TRBV7-2 with TRBJ2-7; no firm D call. The CDR3 contains 16 residues. Trimming took off 1 base at V and 2 bases at J, with 15 bases between the two ends. Germline V gene data show CDR1 as SGHTA and CDR2 as FQGNSA. The CDR3 coding sequence is TGTGCCAGCAGCTTAGTGGGCAGGTTGCCACCCTACGAGCAGTACTTC. Its protein is CASSLVGRLPPYEQYF.

The chain recombines TRBV30 with TRBJ2-7, with D perhaps matching TRBD1 (6 bases). There are 14 residues in the CDR3. Trimming cost V 0 bases and J 4 bases, with 13 bases left between them. In germline, CDR1 is GTSNPN, CDR2 SVGIG (reference sequence). CDR3 protein: CAWSVGQGMYEQYF. Written as DNA, the CDR3 is TGTGCCTGGAGTGTGGGGCAGGGGATGTACGAGCAGTACTTC.

The V gene is TRBV7-9, the J gene TRBJ1-1, with 9 bases lining up with TRBD1. This CDR3 is built from 12 residues. V shed 6 bases, J shed 4 bases, and the junction held 0 bases outside the gene matches. Germline loops: CDR1 SEHNR, CDR2 FQNEAQ (reference sequence). CDR3 protein: CASRDRGTEAFF. CDR3 nucleotide sequence: TGTGCCAGCAGGGACAGGGGCACTGAAGCTTTCTTT.

This chain joins TRBV5-1 and TRBJ2-7; maybe TRBD1 (6 bases). Germline CDR1 is SGHRS and CDR2 is YFSETQ. V was clipped by 3 bases and J by 2 bases, with 15 bases between them. The CDR3 consists of 15 residues. CDR3 nucleotide sequence: TGCGCCAGCAGCTCTAATGGACAGCCTACCTACGAGCAGTACTTC. Protein sequence: CASSSNGQPTYEQYF.

There are a few counts of this clonotype. The chain couples TRBV4-3 to TRBJ2-6; 12 bases line up with TRBD2. V lost 2 bases and J lost 0; bases outside the gene matches: 8. The CDR3 has 20 amino acids. CDR1 is LGHNA and CDR2 is YSLEER in the germline V gene. The CDR3 bases are TGCGCCAGCAGCCAAACCCCCGGACTAGCGGGGTACTCTGGGGCCAACGTCCTGACTTTC. Protein: CASSQTPGLAGYSGANVLTF.

The chain employs TRBV29-1 and TRBJ1-2, with D perhaps TRBD1 (6 bases). This CDR3 has 14 residues. V lost 1 base, J lost 2 bases, and 11 bases lay in between. CDR1 is SQVTM, CDR2 ANQGSEA, per germline. The CDR3 region is CSVEAWTENYGYTF. The CDR3 nucleotides read TGCAGCGTTGAAGCCTGGACAGAGAACTATGGCTACACCTTC.

This clonotype has just a few counts. The chain couples TRBV7-2 to TRBJ2-3, with unresolved D. Germline assignment: CDR1 SGHTA and CDR2 FQGNSA. There are 13 residues in the CDR3. The V gene lost 5 bases and the J gene lost 5 bases, with 11 bases spanning the gap. CDR3 sequence reads: CASSQPPGDTQYF. CDR3 nucleotides: TGTGCCAGCAGCCAACCACCGGGAGATACGCAGTATTTT.

This rearrangement joins TRBV12-3 or TRBV12-4 to TRBJ1-5; D is perhaps TRBD1 (6 bases). With 4 bases removed from V and 6 bases from J, the gap between germline ends came to 10 bases. There are 13 residues in the CDR3. CDR3 sequence: CASSWETGQPQHF. In DNA, the CDR3 is TGTGCCAGCAGTTGGGAGACAGGTCAGCCCCAGCATTTT.

For the CDR3, the DNA is TGCGCCAGCAGCCAAGTCCGACAGGCTGAGTACGAGCAGTACTTC. Its protein is CASSQVRQAEYEQYF. The chain employs TRBV4-1 and TRBJ2-7, with D tentatively TRBD1 (6 bases). CDR1 and CDR2 from the germline V gene are MGHRA and YSYEKL. Trimming took 1 base from V and 4 from J, leaving 14 bases between them. This CDR3 is 15 amino acids long.

This clonotype was counted between two and nine times. The rearrangement links TRBV4-2 to TRBJ2-2; the D gene is possibly TRBD2 (6 bases). CDR1 is LGHNA and CDR2 is YNFKEQ in the germline V gene. The CDR3 has 15 amino acids. With 0 bases removed from V and 6 bases from J, the gap between germline ends came to 11 bases. The CDR3 loop reads CASSQEGGSAGELFF. The CDR3 nucleotides read TGTGCCAGCAGCCAAGAAGGAGGGTCGGCCGGGGAGCTGTTTTTT.

V gene TRBV19 combines with J gene TRBJ2-1; tentatively, D is TRBD1 (5 bases). Trimming cost V 5 bases and J 2 bases, with 13 bases left between them. CDR1 LNHDA and CDR2 SQIVND come from the germline V gene (reference sequence). This CDR3 is built from 15 residues. The CDR3 sequence is CASSQGLQAYNEQFF. The CDR3 coding sequence is TGTGCCAGTAGTCAGGGTCTCCAGGCCTACAATGAGCAGTTCTTC.

This clonotype occurred a few times. The chain recombines TRBV5-1 with TRBJ2-3; a possible D gene is TRBD2 (5 bases). The V and J ends lost 2 bases and 0 bases respectively, with 13 bases between them. CDR1 SGHRS and CDR2 YFSETQ come from the germline V gene. This CDR3 is built from 16 residues. The CDR3 protein is CASSFFPGSSTDTQYF. Here the CDR3 DNA reads TGCGCCAGCAGCTTTTTCCCGGGATCTAGCACAGATACGCAGTATTTT.

Points on this clonotype: This may be a read error: a much more frequent sequence differs by one nucleotide. J is TRBJ2-2 and V is TRBV7-9; no firm D call. The CDR3 extends over 12 amino acids. Germline CDR1 SEHNR, CDR2 FQNEAQ (reference sequence). For the CDR3, the DNA is TGTGCCAGCAGGTTAGGCACCGGGGAGCTGTTTTTT. Protein: CASRLGTGELFF.

J is TRBJ1-5 and V is TRBV7-6; TRBD1 matches 7 bases. With V trimmed by 2 bases and J by 5 bases, 3 bases remained unmatched. The germline CDR1 and CDR2 sequences are SGHVS and FNYEAQ. The CDR3 extends over 14 amino acids. The DNA for the CDR3 is TGTGCCAGCAGCTTATACAGGGGCGATCAGCCCCAGCATTTT. It codes for CASSLYRGDQPQHF.

The chain joins TRBV5-1 to TRBJ2-1, with D tentatively TRBD1 or TRBD2 (5 bases each). Between the trimmed V and J ends, which lost 0 bases and 3 bases, there was a span of 19 bases. Germline V CDR1 and CDR2: SGHRS, YFSETQ. The CDR3 extends over 18 amino acids. The CDR3 loop is CASSLEAGTLTYYNEQFF. The CDR3 bases are TGCGCCAGCAGCTTGGAGGCAGGGACCCTGACCTACTACAATGAGCAGTTCTTC.

V gene TRBV10-1 combines with J gene TRBJ2-2; 9 nucleotides agree with TRBD2. The CDR3 length is 19 residues. Trimming at V came to 3 bases and at J to 0 bases, leaving 11 bases not matched to a gene. The germline V gene has CDR1 WNHNN and CDR2 SYGVQD (reference sequence). CDR3: CASSDRGLAGFTNTGELFF. CDR3 nucleotides: TGCGCCAGCAGTGACCGAGGGCTAGCGGGGTTTACGAACACCGGGGAGCTGTTTTTT.